The present TCR beta chain was sequenced within a study of blood T cells in healthy people across ages. General study points: As age increased, TCR beta diversity per million T cells fell in a roughly linear fashion.

The second PCR ran about 6 to 12 cycles with a sample-barcoded 5' primer and J-beta primers. From the 5' RACE reads, TCRdb called clonotypes with MiXCR, one entry per CDR3 protein. The sample shows some 750,000 distinct CDR3 sequences, 22% of them seen only once. Comment on this clonotype: Its target is unknown.

The V gene lost 5 bases and the J gene lost 6 bases, with 13 bases spanning the gap. Germline V gene sequence: CDR1 MNHNY, CDR2 SVGAGI (reference sequence). CDR3 length: 13 amino acids. The receptor was isolated from a man in his 70s in good health. J is TRBJ1-1 and V is TRBV6-6, with D possibly matching TRBD1 (5 bases). Sequencing input: blood. CDR3 amino acids: CASSGSGRAEAFF. For the CDR3, the DNA is TGTGCCAGCAGTGGTTCAGGGCGCGCTGAAGCTTTCTTT.